Shown below are 19 T cell receptor beta chains from a single sample sequenced in a study of CD8 T cells in Susac syndrome. The RNA input was about 0.5 to 1 ug, and it was reverse transcribed with random hexamers. TCRdb processed the immunoSEQ multiplex PCR reads anew with MiXCR; each CDR3 protein has one entry. The sample records more than 95,000 distinct CDR3 sequences, roughly 93% being singletons. Material: CD4+ T cells from PBMCs. These receptor sequences come from a human donor with multiple sclerosis.

J is TRBJ1-2 and V is TRBV5-1; D is unclear. V shed 0 bases and J shed 0 bases, with 9 bases lying between them. The CDR3 runs 15 residues. Germline V gene data show CDR1 as SGHRS and CDR2 as YFSETQ. The CDR3: CASSLVAGTNYGYTF. The CDR3 DNA sequence: TGCGCCAGCAGCTTGGTGGCAGGAACTAACTATGGCTACACCTTC.

The chain recombines TRBV20-1 with TRBJ1-2; TRBD1 might be the D (6 bases). The CDR3 has 12 residues. V was trimmed by 5 bases and J by 0 bases, leaving 7 bases between them. The germline V gene encodes CDR1 DFQATT and CDR2 SNEGSKA (reference sequence). The CDR3 reads CSAHRANYGYTF. In DNA, the CDR3 is TGCAGTGCTCACAGGGCTAACTATGGCTACACCTTC.

The chain joins TRBV27 to TRBJ2-1, with D perhaps being TRBD1 or TRBD2 (5 bases each). V was pared by 4 bases and J by 5 bases, with 15 bases between. This CDR3 has 15 residues. The germline CDR1 and CDR2 sequences are MNHEY and SMNVEV (reference sequence). The chain's CDR3 is CASSSARGFDNEQFF. The CDR3 DNA sequence: TGTGCCAGCAGTTCCGCGAGGGGATTCGACAATGAGCAGTTCTTC.

V gene TRBV5-6 combines with J gene TRBJ1-2; the match to TRBD1 covers 8 bases. CDR3 length equals 13 residues. The germline gives CDR1 SGHDT, CDR2 YYEEEE. V dropped 4 bases and J dropped 2; count of bases not matched to a gene: 1. The DNA of the CDR3 is TGTGCCAGCAGCCGGGACAGGAACTATGGCTACACCTTC. Amino acid sequence: CASSRDRNYGYTF.

This clonotype was seen only a few times. The CDR3 sequence is CASSVGPDGDYEQYF. CDR3 bases: TGTGCCAGCAGCGTAGGTCCTGACGGGGACTACGAGCAGTACTTC. The V and J genes are TRBV9 and TRBJ2-7, with TRBD2 as a possible D gene (5 bases). Germline CDR1 SGDLS, CDR2 YYNGEE. This CDR3 region has 15 residues. Trimming shortened V by 0 bases and J by 3 bases, and 13 bases separated the two germline ends. The variable domain in full, with the rest retrieved from reference TRBV9 and TRBJ2-7, is DSGVTQTPKHLITATGQRVTLRCSPRSGDLSVYWYQQSLDQGLQFLIQYYNGEERAKGNILERFSAQQFPDLHSELNLSSLELGDSALYFCASSVGPDGDYEQYFGPGTRLTVT.

The rearrangement links TRBV3-1 to TRBJ2-5; D unresolved. This CDR3 has 12 amino acids. V lost 2 bases and J 2 bases, leaving 3 bases between the germline ends. Germline loops: CDR1 LGHDT, CDR2 YNNKEL (reference sequence). The CDR3 DNA reads TGTGCCAGCAGCCAACCTCAAGAGACCCAGTACTTC. Residues: CASSQPQETQYF.

V and J are TRBV29-1 and TRBJ2-3; the D is unclear. The CDR3 loop spans 12 amino acids. V lost 4 bases and J 0 bases, leaving 5 bases between the germline ends. Per germline, CDR1 SQVTM and CDR2 ANQGSEA. CDR3 amino acids: CSVGQSTDTQYF. The CDR3 DNA sequence: TGCAGCGTTGGGCAGAGCACAGATACGCAGTATTTT.

This chain connects TRBV5-1 to TRBJ2-2; D possibly corresponds to TRBD1 (6 bases). The length of the CDR3 is 17 residues. Germline V gene sequence: CDR1 SGHRS, CDR2 YFSETQ. The V gene lost 6 bases and the J gene lost 2 bases, with 20 bases spanning the gap. The CDR3 sequence: CASNRRTGTKNTGELFF. The CDR3 nucleotides are TGCGCCAGCAACCGACGAACCGGGACAAAAAACACCGGGGAGCTGTTTTTT.

V is TRBV5-8 and J is TRBJ1-1; TRBD1 agrees at 10 bases. From germline, CDR1 is SGHTS and CDR2 YDEGEE. The CDR3 loop spans 18 amino acids. V trimming: 1 base; J trimming: 1 base; junction bases outside the gene matches: 10. CDR3 amino acids: CASSLIMTGGGRNTEAFF. Here the CDR3 DNA reads TGTGCCAGCAGCTTGATCATGACAGGGGGCGGACGGAACACTGAAGCTTTCTTT.

This chain joins TRBV7-2 and TRBJ2-7, with TRBD2 identical over 12 bases. Germline V gives CDR1 SGHTA, CDR2 FQGNSA. The CDR3 is 14 residues long. V lost 2 bases, J lost 4 bases, and 0 bases stayed unmatched. The CDR3 reads CASSLLAGGYEQYF. The CDR3 DNA reads TGTGCCAGCAGCTTACTAGCGGGGGGGTACGAGCAGTACTTC.

This chain connects TRBV12-3 or TRBV12-4 to TRBJ1-1, with TRBD1 matching 7 bases. The CDR3 has 13 residues. The junction had 3 bases not matched to a gene; V was cut back by 5 bases and J by 3 bases. The DNA of the CDR3 is TGTGCCAGCAGTGCAACAGGGGACACTGAAGCTTTCTTT. Residues: CASSATGDTEAFF.

The chain joins TRBV7-9 to TRBJ1-6; a possible D gene is TRBD1 (5 bases). Germline CDR1 SEHNR, CDR2 FQNEAQ (reference sequence). The CDR3 runs 16 residues. V was cut by 5 bases and J by 10 bases, with 21 bases left in between. The CDR3 DNA reads as TGTGCCAGCAGCCGGACACGGCTAGCCTCTCCCTCACCCCTCCACTTT. This translates into CASSRTRLASPSPLHF.

The DNA for the CDR3 is TGTGCCTGGAGGAACGGGGGAGGCGGGACCCAGTACTTC. Its protein product is CAWRNGGGGTQYF. This sequence joins TRBV30 and TRBJ2-5; D is possibly TRBD2 (6 bases). Trimming shortened V by 3 bases and J by 7 bases, and 15 bases separated the two germline ends. Germline CDR1 reads GTSNPN; CDR2 reads SVGIG (reference sequence). The CDR3 loop spans 13 amino acids.

This clonotype was picked up a small number of times. The CDR3 nucleotides read TGCAGCGTGAGGGGGCCCAACCCCTACGAGCAGTACTTC. Its protein product is CSVRGPNPYEQYF. The V gene is TRBV29-1, the J gene TRBJ2-7, with TRBD1 matching 7 bases. The V gene end was trimmed by 6 bases and the J gene end by 2 bases; junction bases not matched to a gene: 7. Germline assignment: CDR1 SQVTM and CDR2 ANQGSEA. The CDR3 has 13 residues.

V and J are TRBV30 and TRBJ2-5, with D maybe TRBD2 (6 bases). CDR3 size: 15 residues. Trimming took off 2 bases at V and 4 bases at J, with 17 bases between the two ends. Germline V gene sequence: CDR1 GTSNPN, CDR2 SVGIG (reference sequence). For the CDR3, the DNA is TGTGCCTGGAGTATACGTCTAGCGTTTAGAGAGACCCAGTACTTC. Encoded protein: CAWSIRLAFRETQYF.

This chain links TRBV10-3 with TRBJ2-7; 12 bases are a match to TRBD1. Germline trimming cut 3 bases from V and 6 bases from J; bases unmatched to any gene: 9. Germline loops: CDR1 ENHRY, CDR2 SYGVKD. CDR3 length: 16 amino acids. Here the CDR3 DNA reads TGTGCCATCAGTGATGGGGACAGGGGGCGGTTAAGCGAGCAGTACTTC. Residues: CAISDGDRGRLSEQYF.

This clonotype was counted a single time. This chain links TRBV29-1 with TRBJ1-1; no definite D call. V shed 7 bases and J shed 0 bases, with 9 bases lying between them. CDR1 is SQVTM and CDR2 is ANQGSEA in the germline V gene. This CDR3 is 12 amino acids long. The DNA for the CDR3 is TGCAGCGCCGTACGACTGAACACTGAAGCTTTCTTT. Amino acids: CSAVRLNTEAFF.

This rearrangement joins TRBV7-2 to TRBJ1-6; 8 bases fit TRBD1. V shed 1 base, J shed 6 bases, and the junction held 2 bases outside the gene matches. Germline V CDR1 and CDR2: SGHTA, FQGNSA. The CDR3 is 15 residues long. The CDR3 nucleotides read TGTGCCAGCAGCTTAGGGACAGGGTTTAATTCACCCCTCCACTTT. It yields the protein CASSLGTGFNSPLHF.

The chain recombines TRBV28 with TRBJ2-7, with D possibly TRBD2 on 6 matching bases. The CDR3 is 13 residues long. Deletions cut 7 bases from V and 6 bases from J, with 16 bases between. Germline CDR1 MDHEN, CDR2 SYDVKM. This CDR3 is CASTGPASAEQYF. CDR3 coding DNA: TGTGCCAGCACCGGACCCGCTAGCGCCGAGCAGTACTTC.